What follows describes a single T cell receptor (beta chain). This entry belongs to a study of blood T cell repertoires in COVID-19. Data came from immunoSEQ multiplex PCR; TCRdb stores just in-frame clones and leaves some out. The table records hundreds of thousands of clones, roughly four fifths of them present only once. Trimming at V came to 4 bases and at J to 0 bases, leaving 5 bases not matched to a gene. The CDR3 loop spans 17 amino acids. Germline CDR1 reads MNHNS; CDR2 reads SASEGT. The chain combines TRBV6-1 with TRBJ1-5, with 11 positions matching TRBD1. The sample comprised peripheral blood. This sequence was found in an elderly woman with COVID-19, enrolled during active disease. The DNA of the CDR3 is TGTGCCAGCAGTGGGACAGGGGGCTCATATAGCAATCAGCCCCAGCATTTT. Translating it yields CASSGTGGSYSNQPQHF.